This passage covers 32 T cell receptor beta chains from one sample sequenced in a study of shared clonotypes between healthy human individuals. Naive CD8 cells lacked CD45RO, underwent positive selection for CCR7 and left out terminally differentiated effector memory CD45RA+ cells. TCRdb keeps only in-frame clones here, not all; method: immunoSEQ multiplex PCR. Among hundreds of thousands of clones listed, approximately 90% were seen once. The specimen sequenced was naive CD8+ T cells sorted from blood. Source of these receptors: a man aged 30-40 years in good health.

The chain uses TRBV10-3 and TRBJ2-7; 8 bases are shared with TRBD2. Germline trimming cut 10 bases from V and 1 base from J; bases unmatched to any gene: 6. Germline CDR1 and CDR2: ENHRY and SYGVKD. The CDR3 is made up of 13 amino acids. This CDR3 reads CATLGTSSYEQYF. The CDR3 DNA reads TGTGCCACCTTGGGGACTAGTTCCTACGAGCAGTACTTC.

The chain combines TRBV4-3 with TRBJ2-1; TRBD2 matches 7 bases. J was trimmed by 3 bases and V by 1 base; bases with no gene match: 9. Germline V gene sequence: CDR1 LGHNA, CDR2 YSLEER. CDR3 length: 17 amino acids. CDR3 sequence reads: CASSQGEGVGIYNEQFF. CDR3 in DNA: TGCGCCAGCAGCCAAGGGGAGGGAGTGGGGATCTACAATGAGCAGTTCTTC.

This chain connects TRBV27 to TRBJ2-1; 7 bases are a match to TRBD2. In germline, CDR1 is MNHEY, CDR2 SMNVEV (reference sequence). Trimming removed 3 bases from V and 6 bases from J; junction bases left unmatched: 14. The length of the CDR3 is 17 residues. Written as DNA, the CDR3 is TGTGCCAGCAGTTTTCGTTTTGCGGGAGAGCGGATCAATGAGCAGTTCTTC. As protein: CASSFRFAGERINEQFF.

The gene calls are TRBV7-9 and TRBJ2-7; TRBD1 or TRBD2 may be the D gene (5 bases each). V lost 11 bases, J lost 1 base, and 15 bases lay in between. There are 13 residues in the CDR3. Germline CDR1 is SEHNR and CDR2 is FQNEAQ (reference sequence). This CDR3 is CAAATRGSYEQYF. For the CDR3, the DNA is TGTGCCGCAGCCACGAGGGGATCCTACGAGCAGTACTTC.

The chain links TRBV27 to TRBJ2-1, with D tentatively TRBD2 (5 bases). This CDR3 has 14 residues. With 8 bases removed from V and 3 bases from J, the gap between germline ends came to 14 bases. CDR1 and CDR2 (germline): MNHEY, SMNVEV (reference sequence). CDR3 in DNA: TGTGCCAGCCAACCGGGGTCATACTACAATGAGCAGTTCTTC. Translation gives CASQPGSYYNEQFF.

The rearrangement joins TRBV27 to TRBJ2-3, with TRBD2 matching 9 bases. CDR3 length: 16 amino acids. V lost 6 bases to trimming and J lost 2 bases; unmatched junction nucleotides: 9. CDR1 MNHEY and CDR2 SMNVEV come from the germline V gene (reference sequence). The CDR3 is CASSPRTSEFTDTQYF. Written as DNA, the CDR3 is TGTGCCAGCAGCCCCCGGACTAGCGAGTTCACAGATACGCAGTATTTT.

The chain has TRBV7-8 and TRBJ1-2; 8 bases are shared with TRBD1. Germline V gives CDR1 SGHVS, CDR2 FQNEAQ. CDR3 length: 14 amino acids. V trimming: 5 bases; J trimming: 6 bases; junction bases outside the gene matches: 8. DNA of the CDR3: TGTGCCAGCAGCCTCCAGGGGGCGCGTGATGGCTACACCTTC. It encodes CASSLQGARDGYTF.

The chain links TRBV6-1 to TRBJ1-4, with a tentative D call TRBD1 (6 bases). CDR1 is MNHNS, CDR2 SASEGT, per germline. V dropped 7 bases and J dropped 4 bases, with 16 bases sitting between them. The CDR3 runs to 15 residues. Here the CDR3 reads CASTLTGHINEKLFF. The CDR3 coding sequence is TGTGCCAGCACGCTGACAGGCCATATTAATGAAAAACTGTTTTTT.

The chain recombines TRBV9 with TRBJ2-7, with TRBD1 matching 11 bases. The CDR3 spans 16 residues. The J segment lost 3 bases and the V segment lost 3 bases, leaving 8 bases of the junction unmatched. The V gene's germline CDR1 is SGDLS and CDR2 YYNGEE. The DNA of the CDR3 is TGTGCCAGCAGCGCCCCAAGGACAGGGGGCTTCTACGAGCAGTACTTC. The encoded protein is CASSAPRTGGFYEQYF. Using reference TRBV9 and TRBJ2-7 for the parts outside the CDR3, the full variable domain is DSGVTQTPKHLITATGQRVTLRCSPRSGDLSVYWYQQSLDQGLQFLIQYYNGEERAKGNILERFSAQQFPDLHSELNLSSLELGDSALYFCASSAPRTGGFYEQYFGPGTRLTVT.

Points on this clone: This specimen includes other DNA sequences encoding the same CDR3. The chain combines TRBV28 with TRBJ1-3; no reliable D call. This CDR3 contains 12 residues. Trimming removed 6 bases from V and 4 bases from J, with 7 bases in between. Germline V gives CDR1 MDHEN, CDR2 SYDVKM. CDR3 DNA: TGTGCCAGCAGCCTGATCGGAAACACCATATATTTT. It codes for CASSLIGNTIYF.

The gene calls are TRBV7-3 and TRBJ2-1; D not certain. Per germline, CDR1 SGHTA and CDR2 FQGTGA. Trimming took off 5 bases at V and 9 bases at J, with 11 bases between the two ends. CDR3 length: 12 residues. The CDR3 here is CASSKPGAEQFF. The CDR3 nucleotides are TGTGCCAGCAGCAAACCTGGTGCTGAGCAGTTCTTC.

The chain links TRBV19 to TRBJ2-7; a possible D gene is TRBD2 (6 bases). V was pared by 0 bases and J by 2 bases, with 8 bases between. The length of the CDR3 is 14 residues. Germline assignment: CDR1 LNHDA and CDR2 SQIVND (reference sequence). CDR3 protein: CASSIDGGTYEQYF. CDR3 bases: TGTGCCAGTAGTATAGACGGGGGAACCTACGAGCAGTACTTC.

The rearrangement uses TRBV19 and TRBJ1-4; 8 bases are shared with TRBD1. Germline V gene lookup returns CDR1 LNHDA and CDR2 SQIVND (reference sequence). Trimming cost V 5 bases and J 4 bases; bases outside gene matches: 9. This CDR3 region has 16 residues. The CDR3 is CASSPGTGAGNEKLFF. The CDR3 DNA reads as TGTGCCAGTAGTCCCGGGACAGGCGCCGGTAATGAAAAACTGTTTTTT.

The chain employs TRBV5-1 and TRBJ2-1, with D perhaps matching TRBD2 (5 bases). The CDR3 contains 13 residues. The germline V gene has CDR1 SGHRS and CDR2 YFSETQ. V lost 4 bases to trimming and J lost 10 bases, with 15 bases between them. For the CDR3, the DNA is TGCGCCAGCAGCCTGGCCGTGGGGAGCGAGCAGTTCTTC. Translating gives CASSLAVGSEQFF.

This chain connects TRBV5-1 to TRBJ2-7; D call uncertain. Trimming cost V 0 bases and J 2 bases, with 9 bases left between them. Germline CDR1 and CDR2: SGHRS and YFSETQ. The CDR3 covers 14 residues. The CDR3 sequence: CASSLGGLPYEQYF. In nucleotides, the CDR3 is TGCGCCAGCAGCTTGGGTGGCCTACCCTACGAGCAGTACTTC.

The V and J genes are TRBV7-9 and TRBJ1-2; D gene ambiguous. Germline V gene lookup returns CDR1 SEHNR and CDR2 FQNEAQ (reference sequence). There are 13 residues in the CDR3. V gave up 0 bases and J gave up 10 bases, with 12 bases separating them. The CDR3 nucleotides are TGTGCCAGCAGCTTAGCGGCTGACAAAGACTACACCTTC. This codes for CASSLAADKDYTF.

This chain connects TRBV27 to TRBJ2-1; the D is unclear. CDR1 is MNHEY and CDR2 is SMNVEV in the germline V gene (reference sequence). The CDR3 sequence is 16 residues long. Between the trimmed V and J ends, which lost 3 bases and 0 bases, there was a span of 12 bases. CDR3 protein: CASSFGPLSSYNEQFF. The DNA for the CDR3 is TGTGCCAGCAGTTTTGGGCCGCTGAGCTCCTACAATGAGCAGTTCTTC.

The CDR3 DNA is TGTGCCAGCAATCTAAGCGGTCCGAACACCGGGGAGCTGTTTTTT. This gives the protein CASNLSGPNTGELFF. The gene calls are TRBV9 and TRBJ2-2; tentatively, D is TRBD2 (5 bases). This CDR3 is 15 amino acids long. Trimming removed 6 bases at V and 0 bases at J, with 12 bases between. Germline-derived CDR1 and CDR2 are SGDLS and YYNGEE.

V gene TRBV11-2 combines with J gene TRBJ2-1; D perhaps matches TRBD2 (6 bases). CDR1 is SGHAT and CDR2 is FQNNGV in the germline V gene. Trimming took off 1 base at V and 6 bases at J, with 7 bases between the two ends. There are 13 residues in the CDR3. The CDR3 reads CASSLGTTNEQFF. For the CDR3, the DNA is TGTGCCAGCAGCTTAGGGACTACCAATGAGCAGTTCTTC. Full variable domain (missing parts from reference TRBV11-2 and TRBJ2-1): EAGVAQSPRYKIIEKRQSVAFWCNPISGHATLYWYQQILGQGPKLLIQFQNNGVVDDSQLPKDRFSAERLKGVDSTLKIQPAKLEDSAVYLCASSLGTTNEQFFGPGTRLTVL.

The genes are TRBV7-9 and TRBJ2-5; D not resolved. CDR1 SEHNR and CDR2 FQNEAQ come from the germline V gene (reference sequence). Trimming removed 5 bases from V and 2 bases from J, with 9 bases in between. The CDR3 runs to 13 residues. The CDR3 loop is CASSRLPQETQYF. CDR3 sequence (DNA): TGTGCCAGCAGCCGTCTCCCTCAAGAGACCCAGTACTTC.

The chain joins TRBV15 to TRBJ2-1; 10 nucleotides align to TRBD2. Losses at the gene ends were 4 bases for V and 7 bases for J; bases not matched to a gene: 7. This CDR3 spans 15 amino acids. Germline V lookup: CDR1 LNHNV, CDR2 YYDKDF (reference sequence). This CDR3 is CATSKKREGLNEQFF. The CDR3 nucleotides read TGTGCCACCAGCAAAAAGCGGGAGGGCCTTAATGAGCAGTTCTTC.

Note on this clone: The sample contains more than one DNA sequence encoding this CDR3. This chain uses TRBV19 with TRBJ2-7; tentatively, D is TRBD1 (5 bases). Trimming removed 5 bases from V and 2 bases from J, with 7 bases in between. The CDR3 is made up of 12 amino acids. Per germline, CDR1 LNHDA and CDR2 SQIVND (reference sequence). The DNA of the CDR3 is TGTGCCAGTAGTCCAGGGCCCTACGAGCAGTACTTC. Its protein is CASSPGPYEQYF.

This chain links TRBV18 with TRBJ1-4; no clear D gene. Germline V lookup: CDR1 KGHSH, CDR2 LQKENI. Trimming removed 2 bases at V and 8 bases at J, with 18 bases between. The length of the CDR3 is 16 residues. This CDR3 reads CASSPNAVTVFEKLFF. CDR3 nucleotides: TGTGCCAGCTCACCAAATGCTGTCACAGTTTTCGAAAAACTGTTTTTT. Full variable domain (outside the CDR3, taken from reference TRBV18 and TRBJ1-4): NAGVMQNPRHLVRRRGQEARLRCSPMKGHSHVYWYRQLPEEGLKFMVYLQKENIIDESGMPKERFSAEFPKEGPSILRIQQVVRGDSAAYFCASSPNAVTVFEKLFFGSGTQLSVL.

The chain's CDR3 is CASSFSGVGEKLFF. The CDR3 nucleotides read TGTGCCAGCAGCTTTTCAGGGGTGGGGGAAAAACTGTTTTTT. This chain connects TRBV13 to TRBJ1-4, with D tentatively TRBD1 (6 bases). V dropped 3 bases and J dropped 8 bases, with 13 bases sitting between them. CDR3 length equals 14 residues. Germline V gives CDR1 PRHDT, CDR2 FYEKMQ (reference sequence).

A single count supports this clone. The chain links TRBV2 to TRBJ2-3; a weak D match, TRBD1 (6 bases). CDR1 SNHLY and CDR2 FYNNEI come from the germline V gene. There are 14 residues in the CDR3. The germline V and J ends were trimmed by 6 bases and 6 bases, with 16 bases remaining between them. CDR3 loop: CASSALPGADTQYF. CDR3 nucleotide sequence: TGTGCCAGCAGCGCCCTTCCAGGGGCCGATACGCAGTATTTT. Supplemented by reference TRBV2 and TRBJ2-3, the full variable domain reads EPEVTQTPSHQVTQMGQEVILRCVPISNHLYFYWYRQILGQKVEFLVSFYNNEISEKSEIFDDQFSVERPDGSNFTLKIRSTKLEDSAMYFCASSALPGADTQYFGPGTRLTVL.

The chain uses TRBV10-3 and TRBJ2-1; TRBD1 matches 11 bases. CDR3 length: 13 residues. After removal of 4 bases from V and 8 bases from J, the junction contained 1 base not matched to a gene. Germline loops: CDR1 ENHRY, CDR2 SYGVKD. In DNA, the CDR3 is TGTGCCATCAGTGGGGACAGGGGGGATGAGCAGTTCTTC. Translating gives CAISGDRGDEQFF.

This chain joins TRBV5-6 and TRBJ2-2, with D possibly being TRBD1 (6 bases). CDR3 length: 13 amino acids. V gave up 2 bases and J gave up 6 bases, with 8 bases separating them. Germline assignment: CDR1 SGHDT and CDR2 YYEEEE. The CDR3 loop is CASSFGGSGELFF. Written as DNA, the CDR3 is TGTGCCAGCAGCTTTGGGGGCTCCGGGGAGCTGTTTTTT.

The rearrangement uses TRBV28 and TRBJ2-7, with D unresolved. There are 13 residues in the CDR3. The germline V gene has CDR1 MDHEN and CDR2 SYDVKM. Trimming shortened V by 1 base and J by 6 bases, and 10 bases separated the two germline ends. CDR3 loop: CASSLFPRIEQYF. In DNA form, the CDR3 reads TGTGCCAGCAGTTTATTTCCGCGCATCGAGCAGTACTTC.

The chain uses TRBV7-6 and TRBJ2-7, with 8 bases fitting TRBD1. From germline, CDR1 is SGHVS and CDR2 FNYEAQ. The V and J ends lost 0 bases and 3 bases, in that order; junction bases with no gene match: 13. The CDR3 runs 18 residues. CDR3 sequence reads: CASSLADALGQAIYEQYF. In DNA, the CDR3 is TGTGCCAGCAGCTTAGCGGATGCTCTGGGACAGGCAATCTACGAGCAGTACTTC.

The chain couples TRBV29-1 to TRBJ2-1; perhaps TRBD2 as D (5 bases). The CDR3 loop spans 16 amino acids. Germline V gene lookup returns CDR1 SQVTM and CDR2 ANQGSEA. V lost 7 bases and J lost 0, with 19 bases in between. In DNA form, the CDR3 reads TGCAGCGCCGTACCCCTTGCGGGCGCCTCCTACAATGAGCAGTTCTTC. Encoded protein: CSAVPLAGASYNEQFF.

V and J are TRBV6-1 and TRBJ1-1; D call uncertain. The CDR3 contains 13 residues. Germline CDR1 and CDR2: MNHNS and SASEGT. Trimming stripped 4 bases from V and 4 bases from J, with 10 bases between. The DNA of the CDR3 is TGTGCCAGCAGTGTTTCCGGTGCCACTGAAGCTTTCTTT. The encoded protein is CASSVSGATEAFF.

V usage is TRBV18 and J usage is TRBJ2-2; 11 nucleotides match TRBD1. Germline CDR1 reads KGHSH; CDR2 reads LQKENI. The CDR3 is 16 amino acids. With 6 bases clipped from V and 8 bases from J, the junction kept 11 bases outside the gene matches. CDR3 nucleotide sequence: TGTGCCAGCTCCCATCGGACAGGGGGCGCCTTGGGGGAGCTGTTTTTT. Translation gives CASSHRTGGALGELFF.